Listed below are T cell receptor beta chains from one sample, sequenced in a study of cytomegalovirus exposure and HLA in healthy donors. Measured with immunoSEQ multiplex PCR; TCRdb has only the in-frame clones, and not every one. The sample shows approximately 160,000 clones, roughly four fifths of them seen only once. Sequenced: PBMCs. The receptors originated from a man aged 25 to 40 in good health and CMV-seropositive. CDR3s include the opening cysteine and the closing phenylalanine or tryptophan. The order of the fields is CDR3 protein, CDR3 DNA, J gene, D gene, V gene, clone size. The D gene is left open where the match is weak. Size is stated for part of the rows, as once, few or many counts, or as a class when the clone is expanded.

CASSLVGREEETQYF | TGTGCCAGCAGCTTGGTTGGCAGGGAAGAAGAGACCCAGTACTTC | TRBJ2-5 | - | TRBV5-4 | -
CSAIRNTEAFF | TGCAGTGCTATCAGAAACACTGAAGCTTTCTTT | TRBJ1-1 | - | TRBV20-1 | -
CASSPAVRGTLEERAFF | TGTGCCAGCAGCCCCGCCGTCAGGGGTACACTGGAGGAGAGAGCTTTCTTT | TRBJ1-1 | - | TRBV28 | -
CASSLGGETEAFF | TGCGCCAGCAGCTTGGGCGGGGAAACTGAAGCTTTCTTT | TRBJ1-1 | - | TRBV5-1 | -
CASSPRDYTETQYF | TGCGCCAGCAGCCCCCGGGACTATACAGAGACCCAGTACTTC | TRBJ2-5 | TRBD2 | TRBV5-1 | -
CASSPYFSGIFSYTF | TGTGCCAGCAGCCCCTATTTTTCCGGGATCTTTAGCTACACCTTC | TRBJ1-2 | - | TRBV14 | -
CASSPRAVGNTEAFF | TGCGCCAGCAGCCCGCGAGCGGTGGGAAACACTGAAGCTTTCTTT | TRBJ1-1 | - | TRBV5-1 | -
CASSARTGAYEQYF | TGCGCCAGCAGCGCCAGGACAGGGGCCTACGAGCAGTACTTC | TRBJ2-7 | TRBD1 | TRBV5-1 | -
CASSTRTGLSSGEQYF | TGTGCCAGTAGTACCCGGACAGGGTTAAGTAGCGGCGAGCAGTACTTC | TRBJ2-7 | TRBD1 | TRBV19 | -
CSSSFVTGSYEQYF | TGTTCCAGCAGCTTCGTAACAGGCTCCTACGAGCAGTACTTC | TRBJ2-7 | - | TRBV7-9 | -
CASSFGQGNQPQHF | TGCGCCAGCAGCTTCGGACAGGGGAATCAGCCCCAGCATTTT | TRBJ1-5 | TRBD1 | TRBV5-1 | few
CASSLETGGYGGYTF | TGTGCCAGCAGCTTAGAGACAGGGGGCTATGGTGGCTACACCTTC | TRBJ1-2 | TRBD1 | TRBV11-2 | -
CASSIHQAGDQPQHF | TGTGCCAGTAGTATCCACCAGGCCGGGGATCAGCCCCAGCATTTT | TRBJ1-5 | - | TRBV19 | -
CASSQQNSNHQETQYF | TGCGCCAGCAGCCAACAGAACAGCAACCACCAAGAGACCCAGTACTTC | TRBJ2-5 | - | TRBV4-1 | -
CAWIPKGTGNTIYF | TGTGCCTGGATCCCAAAGGGGACTGGAAACACCATATATTTT | TRBJ1-3 | - | TRBV30 | few
CASSPSGREEWEKLFF | TGTGCCAGCTCACCATCAGGGCGGGAAGAATGGGAAAAACTGTTTTTT | TRBJ1-4 | - | TRBV18 | few
CAWNIRGEQFF | TGTGCCTGGAATATCAGGGGTGAGCAGTTCTTC | TRBJ2-1 | - | TRBV30 | -
CASMGSGRSYEQYF | TGTGCCAGTATGGGTAGCGGGCGCTCGTACGAGCAGTACTTC | TRBJ2-7 | TRBD2 | TRBV19 | -
CASSQEWGGLETQYF | TGCGCCAGCAGCCAAGAATGGGGGGGTCTGGAGACCCAGTACTTC | TRBJ2-5 | TRBD2 | TRBV4-3 | -
CASSPGQGEGLAF | TGTGCCAGCTCACCAGGGCAGGGAGAGGGACTCGCCTTC | TRBJ1-2 | - | TRBV18 | -